The TCR beta chain described here comes from a study of blood T cell repertoires in COVID-19. About the study: Sources were T cells, B-cell-depleted T cells, or PBMCs; the material itself was cDNA or gDNA.

V was pared by 5 bases and J by 0 bases, with 11 bases between. The V gene's germline CDR1 is MNHNS and CDR2 SASEGT. CDR3 length: 15 residues. As originally analysed: Researchers report that nucleated cell counts were estimated from reference gene primer amplification. The table came from immunoSEQ multiplex PCR; TCRdb's copy has only in-frame clones and leaves some out. V, J and clone size reflect that table, while D and trimming were determined from the DNA. The sample holds some 340,000 clones, around 88% seen once. This rearrangement joins TRBV6-1 to TRBJ1-3; weak D call: TRBD1 (6 bases). Sequencing was done on a sample of peripheral blood. The sequence was obtained from a man aged 25-40 years with active or convalescent COVID-19. The CDR3 coding sequence is TGTGCCAGCAGTTTTTCGGACAGCTCTGGAAACACCATATATTTT. Protein sequence: CASSFSDSSGNTIYF.